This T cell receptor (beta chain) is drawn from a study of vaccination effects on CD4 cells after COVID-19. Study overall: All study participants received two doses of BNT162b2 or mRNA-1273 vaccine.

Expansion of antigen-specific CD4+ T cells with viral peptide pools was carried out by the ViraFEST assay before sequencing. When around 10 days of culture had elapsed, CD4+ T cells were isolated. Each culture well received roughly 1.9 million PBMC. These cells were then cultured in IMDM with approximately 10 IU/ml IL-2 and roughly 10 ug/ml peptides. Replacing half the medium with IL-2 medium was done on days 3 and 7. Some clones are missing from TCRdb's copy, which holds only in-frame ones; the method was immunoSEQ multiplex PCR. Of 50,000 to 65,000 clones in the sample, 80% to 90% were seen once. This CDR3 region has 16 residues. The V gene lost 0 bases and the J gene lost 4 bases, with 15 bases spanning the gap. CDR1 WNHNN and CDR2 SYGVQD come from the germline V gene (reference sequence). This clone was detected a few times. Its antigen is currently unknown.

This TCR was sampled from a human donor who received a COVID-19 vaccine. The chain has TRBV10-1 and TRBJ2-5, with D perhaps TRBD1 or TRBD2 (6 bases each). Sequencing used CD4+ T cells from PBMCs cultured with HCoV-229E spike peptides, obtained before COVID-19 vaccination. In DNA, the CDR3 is TGCGCCAGCAGTGAGTCTGGGGGGCCGATCCGAGAGACCCAGTACTTC. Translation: CASSESGGPIRETQYF.